This is a list of T cell receptor beta chains from one sample in a study of shared clonotypes between healthy human individuals. Sequencing was performed with immunoSEQ multiplex PCR; in TCRdb, only in-frame clones are kept and a portion is missing. This repertoire shows approximately 340,000 clones, roughly 70% found once; its top ten account for 9% to 12%. Input material: memory CD4+ T cells sorted from blood. The origin of the receptors is a man aged 30-40 years in good health. Each CDR3 is given without its conserved first and last residue. The order of the fields is V gene, D gene, J gene, CDR3 protein. The D gene is left open where the match is weak.

>TRBV27|TRBD1|TRBJ2-2
ASSFQTGQTGELF
>TRBV6-1|TRBD2|TRBJ2-7
ASSGQAGAYEQY
>TRBV5-1|.|TRBJ2-7
ASSSQLDEQY
>TRBV2|TRBD1|TRBJ1-3
ASSEQGGGNTIY
>TRBV19|TRBD1|TRBJ2-2
ASSKGQGANTGELF
>TRBV18|.|TRBJ2-7
ASSLEIHYEQY
>TRBV6-1|TRBD2|TRBJ2-7
ASNRAGGPYEQY
>TRBV28|TRBD1|TRBJ2-7
ASDRQGAWEQY
>TRBV25-1|TRBD2|TRBJ2-7
ASSESSGSSDEQY
>TRBV5-1|.|TRBJ2-3
ASSLETDLTDTQY
>TRBV18|.|TRBJ1-4
ASSLTAATNEKLF
>TRBV7-9|.|TRBJ2-6
ASSRIPGGSGANVLT
>TRBV18|.|TRBJ2-7
ASSPVGEAYSYEQY
>TRBV5-1|TRBD2|TRBJ2-7
ASSWGTGGPVEQY
>TRBV19|.|TRBJ2-1
ASRGGHGTGKNNEQF
>TRBV11-2|.|TRBJ2-1
ASSLAVGLDLGNEQF
>TRBV5-4|TRBD2|TRBJ2-5
ASSSGTSGSFRQETQY
>TRBV6-6|TRBD2|TRBJ2-2
AALGTSGDNTGELF
>TRBV5-6|TRBD1|TRBJ2-1
ASSLPGQGAREQF
>TRBV29-1|TRBD2|TRBJ2-2
SAEGLAGVEGELF
>TRBV10-1|.|TRBJ2-3
ASSEDGVTDTQY
>TRBV30|.|TRBJ2-1
AWSPKGLYNEQF
>TRBV30|.|TRBJ1-2
AWWDGTYGYT
>TRBV4-3|TRBD1|TRBJ1-4
ASSHGQGGEKLF
>TRBV2|.|TRBJ2-5
ASSEDRQETQY
>TRBV18|.|TRBJ2-5
ASSSAGETQY
>TRBV9|TRBD2|TRBJ2-3
ASSVSGSQTGSTDTQY
>TRBV2|TRBD1|TRBJ1-2
ASRPNRGSSRGYT
>TRBV10-1|.|TRBJ2-7
ASSLKGIGEQY
>TRBV11-2|TRBD1|TRBJ2-3
ASSLEVGRGRLDTQY
>TRBV11-2|TRBD1|TRBJ1-3
ASSPDRADGNTIY
>TRBV28|TRBD2|TRBJ2-2
ASRGGTGELF
>TRBV19|.|TRBJ2-2
ASRRLGGNTGELF
>TRBV29-1|TRBD2|TRBJ2-3
SVLGLAGASTDTQY
>TRBV9|TRBD2|TRBJ2-7
ASSAGTSGSLRYEQY
>TRBV5-1|TRBD1|TRBJ1-4
ASSSTGGGEKLF
>TRBV5-1|TRBD2|TRBJ2-5
ASSTRLAGLETQY
>TRBV15|TRBD1|TRBJ1-5
ATAGGNHNQPQH
>TRBV30|.|TRBJ1-5
AWSAAGKPQH
>TRBV28|.|TRBJ1-3
ASSPGNTIY
>TRBV7-9|.|TRBJ2-5
ASSLDGRETQY
>TRBV4-1|.|TRBJ1-3
ASSPEPWGLSSGNTIY
>TRBV30|TRBD1|TRBJ1-5
AWDQQGQRDNQPQH
>TRBV19|TRBD1|TRBJ1-5
ASIPGQGSNQPQH
>TRBV28|.|TRBJ1-2
ASSSPVGPRNGYT
>TRBV5-1|.|TRBJ1-2
ASSPGDKGYT
>TRBV25-1|.|TRBJ1-1
ASSELTVEDEAF
>TRBV7-9|.|TRBJ1-3
ASSFRDRSSGNTIY
>TRBV18|TRBD2|TRBJ2-5
ASSPGTSSQETQY
>TRBV7-9|TRBD1|TRBJ2-5
ASSSNRGRETQY
>TRBV19|TRBD1|TRBJ2-7
AGRTRQGDGLGYEQY
>TRBV28|.|TRBJ2-7
ASSLSRYEQY
>TRBV7-8|.|TRBJ1-1
ASSLAEVTSQAF
>TRBV28|TRBD2|TRBJ2-7
ASTPGLAGVTTYEQY
>TRBV7-9|.|TRBJ2-1
ASSLSQTANEQF
>TRBV27|TRBD2|TRBJ2-2
ASRHGLLAGNAGELF
>TRBV7-6|.|TRBJ2-5
ASSLTPETQY
>TRBV10-1|.|TRBJ2-3
ASRDSGTDTQY